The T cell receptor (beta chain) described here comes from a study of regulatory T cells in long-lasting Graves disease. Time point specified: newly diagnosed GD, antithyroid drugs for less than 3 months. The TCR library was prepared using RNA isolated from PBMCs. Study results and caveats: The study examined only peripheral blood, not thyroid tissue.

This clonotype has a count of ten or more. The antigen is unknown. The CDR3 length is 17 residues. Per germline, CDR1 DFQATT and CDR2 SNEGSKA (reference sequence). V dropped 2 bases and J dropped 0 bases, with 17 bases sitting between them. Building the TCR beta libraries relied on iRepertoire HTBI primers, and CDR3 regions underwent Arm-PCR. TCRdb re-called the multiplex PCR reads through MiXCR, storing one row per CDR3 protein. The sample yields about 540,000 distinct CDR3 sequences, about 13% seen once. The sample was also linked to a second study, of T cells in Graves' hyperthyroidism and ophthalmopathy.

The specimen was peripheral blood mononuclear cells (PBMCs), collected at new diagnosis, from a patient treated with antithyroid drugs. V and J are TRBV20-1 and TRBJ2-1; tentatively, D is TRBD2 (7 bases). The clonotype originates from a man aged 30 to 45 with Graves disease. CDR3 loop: CSARPPRGASSYNEQFF. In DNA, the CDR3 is TGCAGTGCTAGACCACCTCGGGGGGCGAGCTCCTACAATGAGCAGTTCTTC.